These T cell receptor beta chains were read from a single sample in a study of early T cells in non-severe SARS-CoV-2 infection. In TCRdb, the 5' RACE reads were re-called with MiXCR into one record per CDR3 protein. The sample lists some 48,000 distinct CDR3 sequences; roughly 6.2% were seen once. Sequenced material: whole blood, taken at baseline. These receptors were obtained from an adult who was a healthcare worker with PCR-confirmed SARS-CoV-2 infection or an uninfected control (not recorded which). The CDR3 runs from the conserved cysteine through the conserved F or W. Not all rows give a size; the values are once, few, many and, for expanded clones, a class.

cdr3_aa: CSVGGQGNTEAFF
cdr3_length: 13
clone_size: many
v_call: TRBV29-1

cdr3_aa: CASRIFGGTEAFF
cdr3_length: 13
clone_size: many
v_call: TRBV27

cdr3_aa: CASSGGLAGGQDTQYF
cdr3_length: 16
clone_size: few
v_call: TRBV5-4

cdr3_aa: CASSSPWETNTEAFF
cdr3_length: 15
clone_size: many
v_call: TRBV5-4

cdr3_aa: CASSLGLGANTEAFF
cdr3_length: 15
clone_size: many
v_call: TRBV11-1

cdr3_aa: CASSYRDSQETQYF
cdr3_length: 14
clone_size: many
v_call: TRBV6-6

cdr3_aa: CASLRAGEETQYF
cdr3_length: 13
clone_size: few
v_call: TRBV7-9

cdr3_aa: CASSDNGRARETQYF
cdr3_length: 15
clone_size: few
v_call: TRBV6-1

cdr3_aa: CAIPRGVGKETQYF
cdr3_length: 14
clone_size: few
v_call: TRBV10-3

cdr3_aa: CASSLYGSTGTGGNQPQHF
cdr3_length: 19
clone_size: few
v_call: TRBV5-6

cdr3_aa: CASSLSPSFSGNTIYF
cdr3_length: 16
clone_size: many
v_call: TRBV7-2

cdr3_aa: CASALLGGITDTQYF
cdr3_length: 15
clone_size: many
v_call: TRBV12-5

cdr3_aa: CASTQEGRAGTDTQYF
cdr3_length: 16
clone_size: many
v_call: TRBV2

cdr3_aa: CASSLSWGRETQYF
cdr3_length: 14
clone_size: .
v_call: TRBV28

cdr3_aa: CSASGTSGRANEQFF
cdr3_length: 15
clone_size: many
v_call: TRBV20-1

cdr3_aa: CASSYGAPNQETQYF
cdr3_length: 15
clone_size: .
v_call: TRBV6-5

cdr3_aa: CASSYSRPLGEAFF
cdr3_length: 14
clone_size: .
v_call: TRBV6-2/TRBV6-3

cdr3_aa: CASSLNPGGDEQFF
cdr3_length: 14
clone_size: many
v_call: TRBV11-2

cdr3_aa: CASSQNRGANDEQFF
cdr3_length: 15
clone_size: .
v_call: TRBV5-4

cdr3_aa: CASRRGAGNEQFF
cdr3_length: 13
clone_size: few
v_call: TRBV2

cdr3_aa: CASSQDLTGWYGYTF
cdr3_length: 15
clone_size: many
v_call: TRBV14

cdr3_aa: CASSFDSGGLNYGYTF
cdr3_length: 16
clone_size: many
v_call: TRBV5-4

cdr3_aa: CASSQDRGNTGELFF
cdr3_length: 15
clone_size: .
v_call: TRBV11-2

cdr3_aa: CSARTGTGSTFF
cdr3_length: 12
clone_size: many
v_call: TRBV20-1

cdr3_aa: CASSLTESSYNEQFF
cdr3_length: 15
clone_size: many
v_call: TRBV7-3

cdr3_aa: CASGQGGGTQYF
cdr3_length: 12
clone_size: many
v_call: TRBV6-1

cdr3_aa: CATSEAGQGSYNEQFF
cdr3_length: 16
clone_size: many
v_call: TRBV24-1

cdr3_aa: CASSTSPTSGRKDEQFF
cdr3_length: 17
clone_size: many
v_call: TRBV5-4

cdr3_aa: CASSPPGLRGTEAFF
cdr3_length: 15
clone_size: medium-sized
v_call: TRBV14